The TCR beta chain described here comes from a study of shared clonotypes between healthy human individuals. Germline values: CDR1 SQVTM, CDR2 ANQGSEA. CDR3 size: 16 residues. The V gene end was trimmed by 3 bases and the J gene end by 1 base; junction bases not matched to a gene: 8. Sequencing used immunoSEQ multiplex PCR; TCRdb keeps in-frame clones, though not all of them. The table lists 2 million or so clones, just under 95% of them singletons. Study conclusions and caveats: When compared with the clonotypes that were shared by all four sorted-subset donors, the non-shared clonotypes turned out to have lower generation probabilities.

CD45RO-negative, CCR7-positively selected cells formed the naive CD8 fraction, excluding terminally differentiated effector memory CD45RA+ cells. As regards this clone: What it recognizes is unknown.

This chain links TRBV29-1 with TRBJ1-4; 7 bases are a match to TRBD1. The sequencing sample was made of naive CD8+ T cells sorted from blood. The sequence derives from a man aged 18 to 30 in good health. Here the CDR3 DNA reads TGCAGCGTTGAGGAGAATCGACAGGGAACTAATGAAAAACTGTTTTTT. Amino acids: CSVEENRQGTNEKLFF.